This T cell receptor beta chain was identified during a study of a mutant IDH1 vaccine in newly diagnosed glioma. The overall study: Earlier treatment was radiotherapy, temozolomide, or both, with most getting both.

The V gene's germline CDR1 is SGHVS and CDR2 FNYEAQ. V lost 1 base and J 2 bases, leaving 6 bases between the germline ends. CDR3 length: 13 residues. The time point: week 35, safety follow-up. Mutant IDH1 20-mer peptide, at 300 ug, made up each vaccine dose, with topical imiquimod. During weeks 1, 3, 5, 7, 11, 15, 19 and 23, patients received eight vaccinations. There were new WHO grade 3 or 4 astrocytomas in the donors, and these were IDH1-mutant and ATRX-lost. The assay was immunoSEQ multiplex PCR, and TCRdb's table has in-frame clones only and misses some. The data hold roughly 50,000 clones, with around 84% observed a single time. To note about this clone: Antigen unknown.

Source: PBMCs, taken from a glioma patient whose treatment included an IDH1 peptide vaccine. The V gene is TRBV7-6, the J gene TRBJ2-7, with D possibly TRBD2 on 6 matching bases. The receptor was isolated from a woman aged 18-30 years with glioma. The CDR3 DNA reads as TGTGCCAGCAGCTTAGGACTAGCCTACGAGCAGTACTTC. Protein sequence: CASSLGLAYEQYF.